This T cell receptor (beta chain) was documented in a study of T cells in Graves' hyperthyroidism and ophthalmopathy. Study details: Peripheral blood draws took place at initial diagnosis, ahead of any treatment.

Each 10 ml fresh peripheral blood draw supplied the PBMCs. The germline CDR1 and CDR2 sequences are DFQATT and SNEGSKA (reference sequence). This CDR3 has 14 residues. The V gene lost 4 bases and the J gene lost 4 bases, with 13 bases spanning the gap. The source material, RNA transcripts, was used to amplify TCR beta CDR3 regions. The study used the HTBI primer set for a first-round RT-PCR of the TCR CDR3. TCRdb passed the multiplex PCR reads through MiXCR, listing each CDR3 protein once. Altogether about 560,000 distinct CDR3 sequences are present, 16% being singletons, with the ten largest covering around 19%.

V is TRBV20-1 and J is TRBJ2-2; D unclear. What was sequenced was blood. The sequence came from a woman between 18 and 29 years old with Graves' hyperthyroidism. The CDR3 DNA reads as TGCAGTGCTACGCGGAATCCGCTCACCGGGGAGCTGTTTTTT. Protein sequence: CSATRNPLTGELFF.